This T cell receptor (beta chain) was identified during a study of blood T cell repertoires in COVID-19. In the study overall: Nucleic acid was either cDNA or gDNA, and it came from T cells, B-cell-depleted T cells, or PBMCs.

Sequencing used immunoSEQ multiplex PCR; TCRdb keeps in-frame clones, though not all of them. This table holds roughly 250,000 clones, roughly 90% found once. This CDR3 is 14 amino acids long. CDR1 and CDR2 (germline): SGHDT, YYEEEE. V lost 4 bases and J 0 bases, leaving 10 bases between the germline ends. The J gene is TRBJ1-1, the V gene TRBV5-6; D ambiguous. The sequence was obtained from a man aged 55 to 70 who had recovered from COVID-19. Sequencing was performed on peripheral blood. CDR3 bases: TGTGCCAGCAGCCTGCGGTCCATGAACACTGAAGCTTTCTTT. This sequence encodes CASSLRSMNTEAFF. The variable domain in full, completed from reference TRBV5-6 and TRBJ1-1, reads DAGVTQSPTHLIKTRGQQVTLRCSPKSGHDTVSWYQQALGQGPQFIFQYYEEEERQRGNFPDRFSGHQFPNYSSELNVNALLLGDSALYLCASSLRSMNTEAFFGQGTRLTVV.